The clone carrying this T cell receptor beta chain was found a few times. Its antigen is still unknown. TCRdb's table, derived via immunoSEQ multiplex PCR, lists solely in-frame clones and lacks some. The table lists over 200,000 clones, around 90% of them singletons. This sample was included in a study of cytomegalovirus exposure and HLA in healthy donors. Overall study context: The roughly 130 validation repertoires used the same platform as the approximately 670 first-cohort repertoires (as reported by a later analysis). Notes on the study in general: According to a subsequent analysis, TCR clusters identified in the first cohort showed a tendency to co-occur across the roughly 130 validation repertoires. The dataset shows that most TCR sequences were rare, while some public TCRs occurred in many donors.

The CDR3 runs to 15 residues. Trimming removed 9 bases from V and 2 bases from J, with 14 bases in between. CDR1 LNHDA and CDR2 SQIVND come from the germline V gene (reference sequence). Separate from the roughly 720-subject first cohort was the 120-subject validation cohort, to which the donors belonged. The clonotype comes from a woman aged 18-29 years in good health and CMV-seronegative. The sequencing input was PBMCs. This chain links TRBV19 with TRBJ2-6, with a tentative D call TRBD1 (5 bases). DNA of the CDR3: TGTGCCAGGCGCCCGGTAGGGGCTGGGGCCAACGTCCTGACTTTC. It codes for CARRPVGAGANVLTF.